A selection of T cell receptor beta chains follows, all from one sample in a study of radiation and T cells in renal cell carcinoma. Sequencing was performed with immunoSEQ multiplex PCR; in TCRdb, only in-frame clones are kept and a portion is missing. Of about 77,000 clones listed, roughly 83% are singletons. The input for sequencing was blood, taken from a patient whose treatment included radiotherapy and nephrectomy. These receptors were obtained from a woman aged 60 to 75 with renal cell carcinoma. CDR3s include the opening cysteine and the closing phenylalanine or tryptophan. D genes are given only for firm matches. Size is stated for part of the rows, as once, few or many counts, or as a class when the clone is expanded.

d_call: TRBD2
j_call: TRBJ2-3
v_call: TRBV9
clone_size: -
cdr3_nt: TGTGCCAGCAGCTCTGCGGGGGGGGCCGTAGATACGCAGTATTTT
cdr3_aa: CASSSAGGAVDTQYF

d_call: TRBD1
j_call: TRBJ2-1
v_call: TRBV6-5
clone_size: -
cdr3_nt: TGTGCCAGCAGTTACACGTCAGGGGGCCAAGGCAATGAGCAGTTCTTC
cdr3_aa: CASSYTSGGQGNEQFF

d_call: TRBD1
j_call: TRBJ1-1
v_call: TRBV6-1
clone_size: few
cdr3_nt: TGTGCCAGCAGTGATATGGGACAGGGGGCGAGAGCTTTCTTT
cdr3_aa: CASSDMGQGARAFF

d_call: -
j_call: TRBJ1-5
v_call: TRBV27
clone_size: -
cdr3_nt: TGTGCCAGCGGGGACCAGCCCCAGCATTTT
cdr3_aa: CASGDQPQHF

d_call: -
j_call: TRBJ2-3
v_call: TRBV5-8
clone_size: -
cdr3_nt: TGTGCCAGCAGCCCTCGGAGGGATACGCAGTATTTT
cdr3_aa: CASSPRRDTQYF

d_call: -
j_call: TRBJ1-2
v_call: TRBV7-9
clone_size: -
cdr3_nt: TGTGCCAGCAGCTATGGAGGAAGGGAAGGGAGTTATGGCTACACCTTC
cdr3_aa: CASSYGGREGSYGYTF

d_call: -
j_call: TRBJ2-3
v_call: TRBV9
clone_size: -
cdr3_nt: TGTGCCAGCAGCCTTGGGACTAGCACAGATACGCAGTATTTT
cdr3_aa: CASSLGTSTDTQYF

d_call: -
j_call: TRBJ2-6
v_call: TRBV9
clone_size: -
cdr3_nt: TGTGCCAGCAGCGAGGATTACACTACCCCTGGGGCCAACGTCCTGACTTTC
cdr3_aa: CASSEDYTTPGANVLTF

d_call: -
j_call: TRBJ2-1
v_call: TRBV29-1
clone_size: -
cdr3_nt: TGCAGCGTTGAAGTTTGGGCTAGCGTCGAGAATGAGCAGTTCTTC
cdr3_aa: CSVEVWASVENEQFF

d_call: TRBD2
j_call: TRBJ2-1
v_call: TRBV2
clone_size: -
cdr3_nt: TGTGCCAGAGCGACTAGCTACGACAATGAGCAGTTCTTC
cdr3_aa: CARATSYDNEQFF

d_call: TRBD1
j_call: TRBJ1-3
v_call: TRBV5-1
clone_size: -
cdr3_nt: TGCGCCAGCAGCGACGGACAGGTGCGCTCTGGAAACACCATATATTTT
cdr3_aa: CASSDGQVRSGNTIYF

d_call: -
j_call: TRBJ2-2
v_call: TRBV21-1
clone_size: -
cdr3_nt: TGTGCCAGCAGCAAAGGGGGCAGGGATGGATTGAACACCGGGGAGCTGTTTTTT
cdr3_aa: CASSKGGRDGLNTGELFF

d_call: TRBD2
j_call: TRBJ2-7
v_call: TRBV2
clone_size: -
cdr3_nt: TGTGCCAGCTCATGGGGTGGCGGGGGGTCCTACGAGCAGTACTTC
cdr3_aa: CASSWGGGGSYEQYF

d_call: -
j_call: TRBJ1-4
v_call: TRBV7-9
clone_size: -
cdr3_nt: TGTGCCAGCAGCACGACCAAGGGGGCAACTAATGAAAAACTGTTTTTT
cdr3_aa: CASSTTKGATNEKLFF

d_call: -
j_call: TRBJ1-6
v_call: TRBV6-6
clone_size: once
cdr3_nt: TGTGCCAGCAGATACTCCTATAATTCACCCCTCCACTTT
cdr3_aa: CASRYSYNSPLHF

d_call: TRBD1
j_call: TRBJ1-5
v_call: TRBV7-2
clone_size: -
cdr3_nt: TGTGCCAGCAGCTTAGACGCGACAGGGGGAAGTCAGCCCCAGCATTTT
cdr3_aa: CASSLDATGGSQPQHF

d_call: TRBD1
j_call: TRBJ1-1
v_call: TRBV7-2
clone_size: -
cdr3_nt: TGTGCCAGCAGCCTCAGGGCAGGGGGCACTGAAGCTTTCTTT
cdr3_aa: CASSLRAGGTEAFF

d_call: -
j_call: TRBJ1-2
v_call: TRBV28
clone_size: once
cdr3_nt: TGTGCCAGCAGTACCGTCACGGGTGAGACCGGCTACACCTTC
cdr3_aa: CASSTVTGETGYTF

d_call: -
j_call: TRBJ1-5
v_call: TRBV4-2
clone_size: few
cdr3_nt: TGTGCCAGCAGCCCTTATAGGCAGGGTAATCAGCCCCAGCATTTT
cdr3_aa: CASSPYRQGNQPQHF

d_call: -
j_call: TRBJ1-1
v_call: TRBV19
clone_size: -
cdr3_nt: TGTGCCAGTAGTATAGAGCTGCTGGGTCGCACTGAAGCTTTCTTT
cdr3_aa: CASSIELLGRTEAFF

d_call: TRBD1
j_call: TRBJ2-3
v_call: TRBV29-1
clone_size: -
cdr3_nt: TGCAGCGTTGAGCAAGGGGGCCGGCAGTATTTT
cdr3_aa: CSVEQGGRQYF

d_call: TRBD2
j_call: TRBJ2-3
v_call: TRBV5-4
clone_size: once
cdr3_nt: TGTGCCAGCAGCTTCGGAACCCGGACTAGCGGGACCGAAGATACGCAGTATTTT
cdr3_aa: CASSFGTRTSGTEDTQYF

d_call: -
j_call: TRBJ1-4
v_call: TRBV6-5
clone_size: -
cdr3_nt: TGTGCCAGCAGTCGGACTTGGGAACTGTTTTTT
cdr3_aa: CASSRTWELFF

d_call: -
j_call: TRBJ1-1
v_call: TRBV4-1
clone_size: -
cdr3_nt: TGCGCCAGCAGCCCCCATGGGACTCTGAACACTGAAGCTTTCTTT
cdr3_aa: CASSPHGTLNTEAFF

d_call: TRBD1
j_call: TRBJ2-2
v_call: TRBV6-1
clone_size: -
cdr3_nt: TGTGCCAGCAGTGGGGGACAGGGGTACACCGGGGAGCTGTTTTTT
cdr3_aa: CASSGGQGYTGELFF

d_call: -
j_call: TRBJ1-2
v_call: TRBV29-1
clone_size: -
cdr3_nt: TGCAGCGCCTACCCGACAGGAGTTGGGGGCTACACCTTC
cdr3_aa: CSAYPTGVGGYTF

d_call: -
j_call: TRBJ2-7
v_call: TRBV5-1
clone_size: -
cdr3_nt: TGCGCCAGCAGAGTAGGGGCAAGCTCCTACGAGCAGTACTTC
cdr3_aa: CASRVGASSYEQYF

d_call: -
j_call: TRBJ2-1
v_call: TRBV9
clone_size: -
cdr3_nt: TGTGCCAGCAGCGTAGGATGGGGAACGACCTACAATGAGCAGTTCTTC
cdr3_aa: CASSVGWGTTYNEQFF

d_call: TRBD2
j_call: TRBJ2-3
v_call: TRBV7-3
clone_size: -
cdr3_nt: TGTGCCAGCAGCTCCCGACTAGCGGGAGAAGACACAGATACGCAGTATTTT
cdr3_aa: CASSSRLAGEDTDTQYF

d_call: -
j_call: TRBJ1-1
v_call: TRBV6-6
clone_size: -
cdr3_nt: TGTGCCAGCAAGAACACTGAAGCTTTCTTT
cdr3_aa: CASKNTEAFF

d_call: -
j_call: TRBJ2-5
v_call: TRBV20-1
clone_size: few
cdr3_nt: TGCAGTGCCCCCCGGGTGGAGACCCAGTACTTC
cdr3_aa: CSAPRVETQYF

d_call: TRBD2
j_call: TRBJ2-7
v_call: TRBV5-1
clone_size: -
cdr3_nt: TGCGCCAGCAGCTTGGCCGCTAGCGGATCCTACGAGCAGTACTTC
cdr3_aa: CASSLAASGSYEQYF

d_call: -
j_call: TRBJ2-3
v_call: TRBV11-2
clone_size: once
cdr3_nt: TGTGCCAGCAGCTTAAGCGAGTATACGCAGTATTTT
cdr3_aa: CASSLSEYTQYF

d_call: TRBD1
j_call: TRBJ1-2
v_call: TRBV5-4
clone_size: -
cdr3_nt: TGTGCCAGCAGCTTCCAGGGGGCCAGTTTTGGCTACACCTTC
cdr3_aa: CASSFQGASFGYTF

d_call: -
j_call: TRBJ2-7
v_call: TRBV5-8
clone_size: -
cdr3_nt: TGTGCCAGCTTATACATGAACGAGCAGTACTTC
cdr3_aa: CASLYMNEQYF

d_call: TRBD2
j_call: TRBJ2-2
v_call: TRBV27
clone_size: -
cdr3_nt: TGTGCCAGCAGTTTAGGGTTTGGACTAGCGACCGGGGAGCTGTTTTTT
cdr3_aa: CASSLGFGLATGELFF

d_call: TRBD1
j_call: TRBJ2-5
v_call: TRBV27
clone_size: -
cdr3_nt: TGTGCCAGCAGTTTTAGGGGGCAGCAAGAGACCCAGTACTTC
cdr3_aa: CASSFRGQQETQYF

d_call: -
j_call: TRBJ1-2
v_call: TRBV18
clone_size: few
cdr3_nt: TGTGCCAGCTTATCAGCGTGGGGTAACTATGGCTACACCTTC
cdr3_aa: CASLSAWGNYGYTF

d_call: TRBD1
j_call: TRBJ1-2
v_call: TRBV6-4
clone_size: -
cdr3_nt: TGTGCCAGCAGCCCCAGGGGGTTGGATGGCTACACCTTC
cdr3_aa: CASSPRGLDGYTF

d_call: -
j_call: TRBJ1-1
v_call: TRBV28
clone_size: -
cdr3_nt: TGTGCCAGCAGAGCCTGGGAGGGTTCGAACACTGAAGCTTTCTTT
cdr3_aa: CASRAWEGSNTEAFF

d_call: -
j_call: TRBJ2-2
v_call: TRBV27
clone_size: -
cdr3_nt: TGTGCCAGCAGGGACCGTCAGGGAGTCACCGGGGAGCTGTTTTTT
cdr3_aa: CASRDRQGVTGELFF

d_call: -
j_call: TRBJ2-7
v_call: TRBV27
clone_size: -
cdr3_nt: TGTGCCAGCAGTTTACGGTTCGGCCAGAACTCCTACGAGCAGTACTTC
cdr3_aa: CASSLRFGQNSYEQYF

d_call: -
j_call: TRBJ1-4
v_call: TRBV7-2
clone_size: once
cdr3_nt: TGTGCCAGCAGCTTTACGGGGGCGAGCAATGAAAAACTGTTTTTT
cdr3_aa: CASSFTGASNEKLFF

d_call: -
j_call: TRBJ2-5
v_call: TRBV6-5
clone_size: few
cdr3_nt: TGTGCCAGCAGACCGGACAAGGTCCAAGAGACCCAGTACTTC
cdr3_aa: CASRPDKVQETQYF

d_call: -
j_call: TRBJ2-5
v_call: TRBV15
clone_size: once
cdr3_nt: TGTGCCACCAGCAGAGTCCCCGGGGAGACCCAGTACTTC
cdr3_aa: CATSRVPGETQYF

d_call: -
j_call: TRBJ2-5
v_call: TRBV6-5
clone_size: -
cdr3_nt: TGTGCCAGCGGTACACTGGATCAAGAGACCCAGTACTTC
cdr3_aa: CASGTLDQETQYF

d_call: TRBD1
j_call: TRBJ1-4
v_call: TRBV5-6
clone_size: once
cdr3_nt: TGTGCCAGCACCTTGCAGGGGACAGAAAATGAAAAACTGTTTTTT
cdr3_aa: CASTLQGTENEKLFF

d_call: TRBD1
j_call: TRBJ1-3
v_call: TRBV5-1
clone_size: -
cdr3_nt: TGCGCCAGCAGCTCATCACAGGGGGTACGAGGAAACACCATATATTTT
cdr3_aa: CASSSSQGVRGNTIYF

d_call: TRBD2
j_call: TRBJ2-7
v_call: TRBV7-9
clone_size: -
cdr3_nt: TGTGCCAGCAGCTTAGGCCTAGCGGGCATCTACGAGCAGTACTTC
cdr3_aa: CASSLGLAGIYEQYF